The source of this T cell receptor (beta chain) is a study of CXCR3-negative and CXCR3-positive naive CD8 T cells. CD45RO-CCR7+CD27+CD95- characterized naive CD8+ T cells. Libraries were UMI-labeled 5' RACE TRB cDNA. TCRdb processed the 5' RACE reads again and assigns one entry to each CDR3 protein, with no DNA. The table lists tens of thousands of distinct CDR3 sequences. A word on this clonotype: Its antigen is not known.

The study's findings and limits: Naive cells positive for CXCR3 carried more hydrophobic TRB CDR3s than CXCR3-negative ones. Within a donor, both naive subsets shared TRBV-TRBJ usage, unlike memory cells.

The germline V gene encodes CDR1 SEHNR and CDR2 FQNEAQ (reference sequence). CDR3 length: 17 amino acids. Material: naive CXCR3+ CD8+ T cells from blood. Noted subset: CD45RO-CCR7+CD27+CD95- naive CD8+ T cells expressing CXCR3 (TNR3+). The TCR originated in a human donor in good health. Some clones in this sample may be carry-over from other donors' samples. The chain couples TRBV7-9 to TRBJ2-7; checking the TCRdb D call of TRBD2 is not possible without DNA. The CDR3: CASSGQLAGARGGEQYF.